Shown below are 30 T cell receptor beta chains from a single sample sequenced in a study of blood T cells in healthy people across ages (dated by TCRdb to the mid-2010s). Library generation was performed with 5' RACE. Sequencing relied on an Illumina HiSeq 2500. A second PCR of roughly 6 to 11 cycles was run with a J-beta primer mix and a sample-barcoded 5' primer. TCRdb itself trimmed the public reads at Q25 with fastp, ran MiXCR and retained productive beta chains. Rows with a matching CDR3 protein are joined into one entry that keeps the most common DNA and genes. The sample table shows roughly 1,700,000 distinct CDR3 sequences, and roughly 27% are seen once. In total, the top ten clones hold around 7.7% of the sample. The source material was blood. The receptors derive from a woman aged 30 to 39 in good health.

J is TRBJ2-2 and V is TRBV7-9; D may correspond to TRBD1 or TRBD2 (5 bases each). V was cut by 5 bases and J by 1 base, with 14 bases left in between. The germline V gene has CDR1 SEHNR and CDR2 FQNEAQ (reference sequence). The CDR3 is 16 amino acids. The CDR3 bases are TGTGCCAGCAGCCCCTTTGGGGGAGAGAACACCGGGGAGCTGTTTTTT. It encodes CASSPFGGENTGELFF. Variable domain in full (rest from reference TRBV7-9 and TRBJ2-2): DTGVSQNPRHKITKRGQNVTFRCDPISEHNRLYWYRQTLGQGPEFLTYFQNEAQLEKSRLLSDRFSAERPKGSFSTLEIQRTEQGDSAMYLCASSPFGGENTGELFFGEGSRLTVL.

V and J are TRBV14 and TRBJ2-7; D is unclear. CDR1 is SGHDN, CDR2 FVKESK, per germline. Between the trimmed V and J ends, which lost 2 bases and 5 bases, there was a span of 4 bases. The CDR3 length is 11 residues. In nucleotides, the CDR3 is TGTGCCAGCAGCCAATACGACGAGCAGTACTTC. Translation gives CASSQYDEQYF.

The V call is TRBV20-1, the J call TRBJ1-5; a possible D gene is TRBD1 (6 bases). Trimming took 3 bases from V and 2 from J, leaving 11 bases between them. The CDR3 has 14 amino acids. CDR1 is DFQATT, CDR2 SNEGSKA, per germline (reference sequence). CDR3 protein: CSASWGARNQPQHF. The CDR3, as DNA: TGCAGTGCTAGTTGGGGGGCGCGCAATCAGCCCCAGCATTTT.

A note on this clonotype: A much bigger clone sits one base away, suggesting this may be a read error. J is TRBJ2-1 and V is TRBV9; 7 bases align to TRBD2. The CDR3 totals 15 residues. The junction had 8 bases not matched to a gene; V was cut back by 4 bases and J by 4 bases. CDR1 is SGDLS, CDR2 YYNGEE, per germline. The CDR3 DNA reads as TGTGCCAGCAGCAAGGGGACTAACTCTTACAATGAGCAGTTCTTC. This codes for CASSKGTNSYNEQFF. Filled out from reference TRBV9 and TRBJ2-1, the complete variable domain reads DSGVTQTPKHLITATGQRVTLRCSPRSGDLSVYWYQQSLDQGLQFLIQYYNGEERAKGNILERFSAQQFPDLHSELNLSSLELGDSALYFCASSKGTNSYNEQFFGPGTRLTVL.

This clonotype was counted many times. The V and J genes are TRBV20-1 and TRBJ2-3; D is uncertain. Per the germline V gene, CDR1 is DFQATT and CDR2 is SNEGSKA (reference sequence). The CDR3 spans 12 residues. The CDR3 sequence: CKGEVLTDTQYF. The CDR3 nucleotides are TGCAAAGGAGAAGTGCTCACAGATACGCAGTATTTT.

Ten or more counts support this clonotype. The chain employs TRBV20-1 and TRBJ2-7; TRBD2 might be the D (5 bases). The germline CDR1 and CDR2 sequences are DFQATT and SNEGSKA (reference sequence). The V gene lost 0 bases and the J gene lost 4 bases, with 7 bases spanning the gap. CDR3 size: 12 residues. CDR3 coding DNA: TGCAGTGCTAGAGATAGGGAGTACGAGCAGTACTTC. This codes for CSARDREYEQYF.

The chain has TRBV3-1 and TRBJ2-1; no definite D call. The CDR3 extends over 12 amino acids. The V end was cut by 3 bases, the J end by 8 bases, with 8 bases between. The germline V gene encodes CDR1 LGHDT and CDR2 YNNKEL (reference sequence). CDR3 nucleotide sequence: TGTGCCAGCAGCCACGCTAGGTATGAGCAGTTCTTC. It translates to CASSHARYEQFF.

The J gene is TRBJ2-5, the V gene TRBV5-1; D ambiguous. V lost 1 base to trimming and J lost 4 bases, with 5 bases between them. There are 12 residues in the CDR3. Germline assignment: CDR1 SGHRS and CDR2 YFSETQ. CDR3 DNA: TGCGCCAGCAGCTTGTTGACAGAGACCCAGTACTTC. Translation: CASSLLTETQYF.

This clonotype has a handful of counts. Here the CDR3 reads CASSLAGQGLGGELFF. In DNA, the CDR3 is TGTGCCAGCAGCTTAGCGGGACAGGGCCTGGGCGGGGAGCTGTTTTTT. This chain uses TRBV7-2 with TRBJ2-2; the match to TRBD1 covers 9 bases. J lost 7 bases, V lost 0 bases, and 6 bases had no gene match. The CDR3 runs to 16 residues. In germline, CDR1 is SGHTA, CDR2 FQGNSA.

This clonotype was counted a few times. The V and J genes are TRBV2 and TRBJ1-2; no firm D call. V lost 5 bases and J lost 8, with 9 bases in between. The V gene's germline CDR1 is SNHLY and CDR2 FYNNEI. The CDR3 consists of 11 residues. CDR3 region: CASSNIYGYTF. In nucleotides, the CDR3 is TGTGCCAGCAGTAACATATACGGCTACACCTTC.

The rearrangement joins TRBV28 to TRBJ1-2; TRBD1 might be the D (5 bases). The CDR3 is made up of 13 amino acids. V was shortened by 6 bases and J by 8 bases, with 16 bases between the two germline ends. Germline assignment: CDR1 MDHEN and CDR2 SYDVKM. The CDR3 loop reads CASRLTAGGGYTF. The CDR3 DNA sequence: TGTGCCAGCAGACTTACCGCCGGGGGGGGCTACACCTTC.

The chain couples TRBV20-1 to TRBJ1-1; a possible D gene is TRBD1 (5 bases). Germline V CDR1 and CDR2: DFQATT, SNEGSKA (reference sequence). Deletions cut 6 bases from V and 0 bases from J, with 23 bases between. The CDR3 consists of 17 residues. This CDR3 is CSARGLGTGRMNTEAFF. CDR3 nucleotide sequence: TGCAGTGCCCGAGGACTGGGGACGGGGAGAATGAACACTGAAGCTTTCTTT.

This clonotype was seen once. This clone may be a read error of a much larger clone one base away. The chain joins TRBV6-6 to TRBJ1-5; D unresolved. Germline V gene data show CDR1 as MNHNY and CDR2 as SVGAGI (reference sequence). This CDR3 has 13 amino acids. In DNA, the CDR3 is TGTGTCAGCAGACCCGAGGTGAGTCAGCCCCAGCATTTT. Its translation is CVSRPEVSQPQHF.

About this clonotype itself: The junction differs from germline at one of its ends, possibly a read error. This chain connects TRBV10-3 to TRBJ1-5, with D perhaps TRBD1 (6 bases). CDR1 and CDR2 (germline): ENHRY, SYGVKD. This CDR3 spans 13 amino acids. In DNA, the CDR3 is TGTGCCGTCAGGGGCTATAGCAATCAGCCCCAGCATTTT. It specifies CAVRGYSNQPQHF.

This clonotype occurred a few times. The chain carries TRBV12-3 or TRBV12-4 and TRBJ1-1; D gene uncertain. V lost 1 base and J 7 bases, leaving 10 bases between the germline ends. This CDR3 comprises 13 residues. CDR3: CASSLGPAVEAFF. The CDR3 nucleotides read TGTGCCAGCAGTTTAGGGCCGGCGGTTGAAGCTTTCTTT.

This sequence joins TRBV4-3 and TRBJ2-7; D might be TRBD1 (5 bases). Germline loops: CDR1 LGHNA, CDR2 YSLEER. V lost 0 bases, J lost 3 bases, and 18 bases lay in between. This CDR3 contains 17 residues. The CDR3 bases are TGCGCCAGCAGCCAAGATGCTACAGGAAGGATGGGCTACGAGCAGTACTTC. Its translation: CASSQDATGRMGYEQYF.

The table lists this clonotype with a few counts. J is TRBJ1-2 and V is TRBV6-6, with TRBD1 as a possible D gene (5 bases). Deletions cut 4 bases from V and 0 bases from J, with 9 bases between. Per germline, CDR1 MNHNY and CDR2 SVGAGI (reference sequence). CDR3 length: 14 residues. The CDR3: CASSFGTSNYGYTF. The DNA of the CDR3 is TGTGCCAGCAGTTTTGGGACCTCTAACTATGGCTACACCTTC.

The CDR3, as DNA: TGCAGTGCCCCTCCGACTAGCGGAGCCCCAGGATCCCTTAGAGTAGATACGCAGTATTTT. Protein: CSAPPTSGAPGSLRVDTQYF. The chain joins TRBV20-1 to TRBJ2-3, with 9 positions matching TRBD2. CDR1 is DFQATT, CDR2 SNEGSKA, per germline (reference sequence). The CDR3 sequence is 20 residues long. The ends lost 6 bases at V and 5 bases at J; junction bases unmatched: 27.

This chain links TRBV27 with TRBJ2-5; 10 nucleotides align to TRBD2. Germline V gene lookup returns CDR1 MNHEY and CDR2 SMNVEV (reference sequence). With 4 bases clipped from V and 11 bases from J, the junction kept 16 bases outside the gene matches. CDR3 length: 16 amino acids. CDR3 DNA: TGTGCCAGCAGTTCCCAACTAGCGGGAAAAACACGGGAGCAGTACTTC. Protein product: CASSSQLAGKTREQYF.

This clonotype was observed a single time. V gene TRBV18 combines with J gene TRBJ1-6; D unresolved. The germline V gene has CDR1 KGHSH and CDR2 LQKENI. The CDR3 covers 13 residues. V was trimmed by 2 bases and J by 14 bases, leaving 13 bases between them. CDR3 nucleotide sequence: TGTGCCAGCTCACCAATGAGAGGGAGGGCCCTCCACTTT. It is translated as CASSPMRGRALHF.

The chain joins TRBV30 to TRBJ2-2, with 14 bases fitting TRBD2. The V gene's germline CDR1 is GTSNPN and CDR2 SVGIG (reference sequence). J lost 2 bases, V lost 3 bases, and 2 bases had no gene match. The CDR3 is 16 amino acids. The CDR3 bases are TGTGCCTGGAGGACTAGCGGGGGGGCCAACACCGGGGAGCTGTTTTTT. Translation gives CAWRTSGGANTGELFF.

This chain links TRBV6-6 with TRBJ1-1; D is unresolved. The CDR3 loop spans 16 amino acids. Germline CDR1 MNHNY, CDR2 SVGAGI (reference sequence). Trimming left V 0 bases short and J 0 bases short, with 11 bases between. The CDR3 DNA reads TGTGCCAGCAGTTACTCGACGGGCAAGATGAACACTGAAGCTTTCTTT. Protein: CASSYSTGKMNTEAFF.

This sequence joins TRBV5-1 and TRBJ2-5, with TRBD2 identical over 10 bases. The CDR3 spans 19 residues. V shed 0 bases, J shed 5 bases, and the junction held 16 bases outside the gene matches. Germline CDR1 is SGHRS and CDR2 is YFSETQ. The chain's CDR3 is CASSLGLASGGASLETQYF. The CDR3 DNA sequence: TGCGCCAGCAGCTTGGGGCTGGCCAGCGGGGGGGCCTCGCTCGAGACCCAGTACTTC.

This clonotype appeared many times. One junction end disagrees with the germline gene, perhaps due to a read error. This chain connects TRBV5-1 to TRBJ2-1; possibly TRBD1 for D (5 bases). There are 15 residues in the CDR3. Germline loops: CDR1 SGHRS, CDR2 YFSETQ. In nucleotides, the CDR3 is TGTGCCAGCAGCGTAGACAGAGGACCCTACAATGAGCAGTTCTTC. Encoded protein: CASSVDRGPYNEQFF.

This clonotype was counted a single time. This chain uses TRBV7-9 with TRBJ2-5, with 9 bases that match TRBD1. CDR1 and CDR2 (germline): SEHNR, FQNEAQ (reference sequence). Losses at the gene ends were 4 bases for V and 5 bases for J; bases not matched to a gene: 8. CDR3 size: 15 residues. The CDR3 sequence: CASSSDTGGRETQYF. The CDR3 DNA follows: TGTGCCAGCAGCTCGGATACAGGGGGCAGGGAGACCCAGTACTTC. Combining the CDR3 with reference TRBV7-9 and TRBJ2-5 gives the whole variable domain DTGVSQNPRHKITKRGQNVTFRCDPISEHNRLYWYRQTLGQGPEFLTYFQNEAQLEKSRLLSDRFSAERPKGSFSTLEIQRTEQGDSAMYLCASSSDTGGRETQYFGPGTRLLVL.

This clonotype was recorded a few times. The DNA of the CDR3 is TGTGCCAGCAGTTTAGGTGGGGGACGGTGGGGCTACACCTTC. Translated, it gives CASSLGGGRWGYTF. The gene calls are TRBV28 and TRBJ1-2, with a weak D call TRBD1 (5 bases). The germline V gene has CDR1 MDHEN and CDR2 SYDVKM. The CDR3 contains 14 residues. Trimming pared 2 bases from V and 8 bases from J, leaving 15 bases between.

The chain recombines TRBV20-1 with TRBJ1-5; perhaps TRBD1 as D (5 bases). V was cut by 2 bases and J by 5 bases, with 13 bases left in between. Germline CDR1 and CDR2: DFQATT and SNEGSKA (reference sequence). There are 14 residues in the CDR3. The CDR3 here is CSARKRQSYQPQHF. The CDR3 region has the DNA TGCAGTGCTAGAAAAAGACAGTCCTATCAGCCCCAGCATTTT.

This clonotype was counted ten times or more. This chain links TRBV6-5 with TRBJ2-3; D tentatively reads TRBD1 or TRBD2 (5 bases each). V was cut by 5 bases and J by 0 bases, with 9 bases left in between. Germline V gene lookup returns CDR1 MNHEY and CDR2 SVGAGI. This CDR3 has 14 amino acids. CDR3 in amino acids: CASSSRDSTDTQYF. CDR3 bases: TGTGCCAGCAGTAGTCGGGACAGCACAGATACGCAGTATTTT.

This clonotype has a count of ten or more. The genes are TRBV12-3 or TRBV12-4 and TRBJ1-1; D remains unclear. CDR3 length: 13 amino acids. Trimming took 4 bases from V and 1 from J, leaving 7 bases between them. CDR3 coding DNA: TGTGCCAGCAGTTACCGCCCGAACACTGAAGCTTTCTTT. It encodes CASSYRPNTEAFF.

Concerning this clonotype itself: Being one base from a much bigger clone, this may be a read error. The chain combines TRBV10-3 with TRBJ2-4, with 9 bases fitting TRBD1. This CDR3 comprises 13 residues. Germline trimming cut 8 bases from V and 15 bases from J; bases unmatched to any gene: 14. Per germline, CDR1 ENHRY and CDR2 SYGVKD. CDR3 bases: TGTGCCATCCGCCAGGGACAGGGCAGCGAGCGGTACTTC. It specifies CAIRQGQGSERYF.